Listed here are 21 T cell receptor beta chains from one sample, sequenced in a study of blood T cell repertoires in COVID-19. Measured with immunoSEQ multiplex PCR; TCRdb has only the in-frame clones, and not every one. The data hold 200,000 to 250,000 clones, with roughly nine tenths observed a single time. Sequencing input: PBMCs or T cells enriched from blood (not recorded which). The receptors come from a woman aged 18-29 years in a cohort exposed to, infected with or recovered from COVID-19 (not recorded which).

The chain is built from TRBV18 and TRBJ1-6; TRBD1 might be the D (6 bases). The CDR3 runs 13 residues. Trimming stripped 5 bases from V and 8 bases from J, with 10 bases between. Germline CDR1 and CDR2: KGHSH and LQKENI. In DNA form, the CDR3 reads TGTGCCAGCTCAAAGGACAGAGATTCACCCCTCCACTTT. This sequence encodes CASSKDRDSPLHF. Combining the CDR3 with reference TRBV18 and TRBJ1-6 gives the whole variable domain NAGVMQNPRHLVRRRGQEARLRCSPMKGHSHVYWYRQLPEEGLKFMVYLQKENIIDESGMPKERFSAEFPKEGPSILRIQQVVRGDSAAYFCASSKDRDSPLHFGNGTRLTVT.

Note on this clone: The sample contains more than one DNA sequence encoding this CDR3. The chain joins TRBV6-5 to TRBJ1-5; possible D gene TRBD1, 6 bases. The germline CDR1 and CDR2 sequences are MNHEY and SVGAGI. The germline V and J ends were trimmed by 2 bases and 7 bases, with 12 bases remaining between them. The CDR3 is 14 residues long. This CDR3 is CASSYRGGGQPQHF. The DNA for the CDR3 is TGTGCCAGCAGTTACCGGGGGGGCGGCCAGCCCCAGCATTTT.

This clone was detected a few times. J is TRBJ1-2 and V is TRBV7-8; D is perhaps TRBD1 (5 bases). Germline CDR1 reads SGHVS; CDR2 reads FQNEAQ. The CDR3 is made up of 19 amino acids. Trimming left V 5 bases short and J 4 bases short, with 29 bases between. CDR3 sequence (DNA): TGTGCCAGCAGCCCATATAGGGTGGGACTCCAACCCTTAACCTATGGCTACACCTTC. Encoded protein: CASSPYRVGLQPLTYGYTF.

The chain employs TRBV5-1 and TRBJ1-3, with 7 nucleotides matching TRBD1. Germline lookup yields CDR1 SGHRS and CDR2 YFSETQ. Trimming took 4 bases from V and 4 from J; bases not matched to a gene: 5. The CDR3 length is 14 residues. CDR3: CASSLDRNGNTIYF. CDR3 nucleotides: TGCGCCAGCAGCCTGGACAGGAACGGAAACACCATATATTTT.

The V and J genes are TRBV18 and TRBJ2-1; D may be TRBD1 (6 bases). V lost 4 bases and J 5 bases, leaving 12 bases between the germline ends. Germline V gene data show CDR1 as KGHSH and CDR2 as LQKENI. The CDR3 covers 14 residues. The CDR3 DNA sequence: TGTGCCAGCTCACGGCGACAGGAGAACAATGAGCAGTTCTTC. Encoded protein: CASSRRQENNEQFF.

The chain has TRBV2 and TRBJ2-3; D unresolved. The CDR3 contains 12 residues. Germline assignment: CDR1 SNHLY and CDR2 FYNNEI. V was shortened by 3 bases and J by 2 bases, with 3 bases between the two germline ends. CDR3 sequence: CASSDITDTQYF. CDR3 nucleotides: TGTGCCAGCAGTGACATCACAGATACGCAGTATTTT.

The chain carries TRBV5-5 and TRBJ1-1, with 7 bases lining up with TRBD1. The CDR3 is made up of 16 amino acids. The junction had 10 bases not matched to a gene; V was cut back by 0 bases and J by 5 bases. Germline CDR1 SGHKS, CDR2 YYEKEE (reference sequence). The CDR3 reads CASSLVAQGDDTEAFF. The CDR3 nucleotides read TGTGCCAGCAGCTTGGTGGCGCAGGGGGATGATACTGAAGCTTTCTTT.

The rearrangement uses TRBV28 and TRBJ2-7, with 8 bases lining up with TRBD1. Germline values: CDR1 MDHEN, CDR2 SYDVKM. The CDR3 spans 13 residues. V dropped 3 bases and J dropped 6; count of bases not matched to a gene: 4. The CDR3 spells CASSFRGRGEQYF. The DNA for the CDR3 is TGTGCCAGCAGTTTCAGGGGGCGCGGCGAGCAGTACTTC. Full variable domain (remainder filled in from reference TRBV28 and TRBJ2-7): DVKVTQSSRYLVKRTGEKVFLECVQDMDHENMFWYRQDPGLGLRLIYFSYDVKMKEKGDIPEGYSVSREKKERFSLILESASTNQTSMYLCASSFRGRGEQYFGPGTRLTVT.

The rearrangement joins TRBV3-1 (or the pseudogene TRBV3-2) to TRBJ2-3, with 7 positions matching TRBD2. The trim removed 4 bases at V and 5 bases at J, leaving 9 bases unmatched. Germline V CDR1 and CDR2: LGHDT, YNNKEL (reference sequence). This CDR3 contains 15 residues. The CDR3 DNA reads TGTGCCAGCAGCCCCGGGGAGGGCCGGGGAGATACGCAGTATTTT. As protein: CASSPGEGRGDTQYF.

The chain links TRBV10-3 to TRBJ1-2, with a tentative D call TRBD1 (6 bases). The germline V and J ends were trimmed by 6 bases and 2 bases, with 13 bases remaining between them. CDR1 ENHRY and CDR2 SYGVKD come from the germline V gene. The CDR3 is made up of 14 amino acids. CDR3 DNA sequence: TGTGCCATCAGCCAACTACAGGGAAACTATGGCTACACCTTC. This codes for CAISQLQGNYGYTF.

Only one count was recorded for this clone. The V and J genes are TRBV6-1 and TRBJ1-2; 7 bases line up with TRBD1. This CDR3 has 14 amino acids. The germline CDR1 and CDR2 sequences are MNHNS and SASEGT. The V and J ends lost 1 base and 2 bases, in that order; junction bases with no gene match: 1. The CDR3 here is CASSEGGQNYGYTF. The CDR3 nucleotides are TGTGCCAGCAGTGAAGGGGGACAGAACTATGGCTACACCTTC.

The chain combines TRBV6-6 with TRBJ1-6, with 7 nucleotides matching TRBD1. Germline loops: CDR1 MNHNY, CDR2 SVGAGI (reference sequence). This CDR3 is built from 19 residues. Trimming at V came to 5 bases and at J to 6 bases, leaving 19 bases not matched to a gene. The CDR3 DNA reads TGTGCCAGCAGTCCCGCCGGATACGGACAGGCCGCCCTTAATTCACCCCTCCACTTT. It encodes CASSPAGYGQAALNSPLHF.

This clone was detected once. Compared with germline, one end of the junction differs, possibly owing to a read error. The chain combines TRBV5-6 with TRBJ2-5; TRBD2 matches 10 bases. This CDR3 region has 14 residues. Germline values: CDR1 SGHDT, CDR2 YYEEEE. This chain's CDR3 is CASSLALAGAIPDF. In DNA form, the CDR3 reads TGTGCCAGCAGCTTGGCTCTAGCGGGAGCGATACCCGACTTC.

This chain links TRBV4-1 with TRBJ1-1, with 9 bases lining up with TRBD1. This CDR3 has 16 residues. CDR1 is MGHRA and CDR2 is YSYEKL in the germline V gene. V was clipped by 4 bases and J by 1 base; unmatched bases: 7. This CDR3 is CASSPLKGQGNTEAFF. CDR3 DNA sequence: TGCGCCAGCAGCCCGCTAAAGGGACAGGGGAACACTGAAGCTTTCTTT.

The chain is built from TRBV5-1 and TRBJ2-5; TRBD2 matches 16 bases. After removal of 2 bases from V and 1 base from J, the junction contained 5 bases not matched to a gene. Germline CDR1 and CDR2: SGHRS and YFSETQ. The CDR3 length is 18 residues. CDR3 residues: CASSLGTSGGAFQETQYF. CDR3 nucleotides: TGCGCCAGCAGCTTAGGGACTAGCGGGGGGGCATTCCAAGAGACCCAGTACTTC.

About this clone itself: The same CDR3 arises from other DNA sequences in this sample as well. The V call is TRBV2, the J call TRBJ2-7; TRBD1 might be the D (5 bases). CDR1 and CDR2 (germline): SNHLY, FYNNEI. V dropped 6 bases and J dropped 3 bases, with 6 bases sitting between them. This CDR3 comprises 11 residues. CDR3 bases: TGTGCCAGCAGGCAGGGCTACGAGCAGTACTTC. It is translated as CASRQGYEQYF.

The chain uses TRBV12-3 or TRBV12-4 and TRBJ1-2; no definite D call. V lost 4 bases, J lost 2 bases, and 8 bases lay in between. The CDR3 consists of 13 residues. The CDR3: CASSSSVNYGYTF. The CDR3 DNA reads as TGTGCCAGCAGTTCATCGGTGAACTATGGCTACACCTTC.

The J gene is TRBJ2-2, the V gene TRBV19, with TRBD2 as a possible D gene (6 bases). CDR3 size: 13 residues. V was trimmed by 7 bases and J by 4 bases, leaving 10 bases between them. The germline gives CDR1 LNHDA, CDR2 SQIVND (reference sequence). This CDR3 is CASIPGSTGELFF. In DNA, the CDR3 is TGTGCCAGTATCCCCGGGAGCACCGGGGAGCTGTTTTTT. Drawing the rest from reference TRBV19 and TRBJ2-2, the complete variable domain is DGGITQSPKYLFRKEGQNVTLSCEQNLNHDAMYWYRQDPGQGLRLIYYSQIVNDFQKGDIAEGYSVSREKKESFPLTVTSAQKNPTAFYLCASIPGSTGELFFGEGSRLTVL.

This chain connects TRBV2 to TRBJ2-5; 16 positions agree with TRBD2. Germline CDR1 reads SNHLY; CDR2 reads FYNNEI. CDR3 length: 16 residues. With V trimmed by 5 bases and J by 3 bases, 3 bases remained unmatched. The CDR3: CASSSGTSGREETQYF. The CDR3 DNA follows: TGTGCCAGCAGTTCCGGGACTAGCGGGAGGGAAGAGACCCAGTACTTC.

Here the CDR3 reads CASSLTGVDGNTIYF. The CDR3 DNA follows: TGTGCCAGCAGCTTGACAGGGGTGGATGGAAACACCATATATTTT. The chain employs TRBV28 and TRBJ1-3, with 8 positions matching TRBD1. Germline V gene lookup returns CDR1 MDHEN and CDR2 SYDVKM. With 6 bases clipped from V and 3 bases from J, the junction kept 7 bases outside the gene matches. The CDR3 runs 15 residues.

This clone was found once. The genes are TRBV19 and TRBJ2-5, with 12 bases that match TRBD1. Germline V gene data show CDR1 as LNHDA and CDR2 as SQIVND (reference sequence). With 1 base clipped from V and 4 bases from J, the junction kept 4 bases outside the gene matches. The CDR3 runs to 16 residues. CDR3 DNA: TGTGCCAGTAGTATAGGGGACAGGGGGCTTCCAGAGACCCAGTACTTC. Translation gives CASSIGDRGLPETQYF.